This record concerns one T cell receptor (beta chain) sequence. This clone came up a few times. Its antigen target is currently unknown. No much larger clonotype is one base removed from it; base qualities were not supplied. The data originate from a study of beta chain features in type 1 diabetes listed by TCRdb under 2018. As for the study more broadly: No differences in mean age, gender distribution, total cell number or subset yield were found between patients and healthy donors. A total of 107,917,701 sorted cells were examined across all samples, and the number of cells per subset was strongly correlated with RNA yield. Naive and central memory subsets were obtained from all 30 or so donors, but regulatory and stem cell-like memory subsets were isolated from only 8 patients and 8 healthy donors. The study compared the TCRB repertoires of sorted circulating CD4+ T cell subsets in recently diagnosed type 1 diabetes patients with those in matched healthy donors.

The entire amount of isolated RNA was reverse transcribed using the High Capacity cDNA Reverse Transcription Kit, so the sequenced TCRB transcripts were expressed ones. Deep immunoSEQ sequencing was performed on naive, central memory and regulatory T cell samples, with an average of roughly 3.6 million total reads per sample. After sorted cells were lysed in RLT buffer, RNA was extracted with DNase-treated RNeasy Micro or Mini kits, with the choice depending on cell number. To prevent cross-contamination, each cell subset was processed individually, whereas patient and healthy donor samples were processed jointly. TCRB sequences were amplified from cDNA with the immunoSEQ multiplex PCR, producing 87-bp fragments spanning the CDR3 region. Sequencing of the amplicons was done on the Illumina HiSeq platform. Per the source publication's procedure: PCR bias was computationally corrected using synthetic template baselines, reads within Hamming distance 2 were collapsed, and singletons that could not be merged were discarded. Reads were aligned against IMGT so that V, D and J genes, CDR3 length and insertions or deletions at six rearrangement sites could be assigned. Clonotype counts were normalized to sorted cell number within each subset before computing true diversity and Gini coefficients with the tcR R package. The overlap coefficient, calculated on TCRB nucleotide sequences, was used to measure repertoire sharing. Out-of-frame TCRB sequences from naive cells were analyzed to stand in for the pre-selection repertoire. This is the immuneACCESS table as TCRdb keeps it, with only in-frame sequences that have V and J called. A part of the clones is gone; compared with another copy, unresolved V genes explain less than half, and the rest is unexplained. That table supplies the V and J calls and clone size; D and trimming were determined from the DNA. The sample table contains some 410,000 clones; only one count was recorded for approximately 10% of them. About 0.042% of the sample lies in the top ten.

What the work shows at the level of the full study, not this receptor alone: At VDJ recombination sites, patients with type 1 diabetes made fewer insertions and deleted more nucleotides, a pattern implying thymic rearrangement abnormalities. PCR may preferentially amplify shorter templates, but because patient and control samples were amplified and corrected together, any resulting skew would affect both groups equally. Naive, central memory and regulatory TCRB repertoires appeared to be more similar among patients than among healthy donors. A moderate but significant shortening of TCRB CDR3 length was observed in type 1 diabetes patients in all four CD4+ subsets. Because the HLA sub-analyses included only small numbers of individuals, any influence of HLA type on TCRB rearrangement was left unresolved. Because cDNA rather than genomic DNA was sequenced, highly expressing activated cells could have been over-represented, although no difference in activation and CD3 levels was found between groups.

The cysteine opens and the phenylalanine closes a CDR3 of 13 amino acids. Only CDR3 DNA remains: 39 bases, in frame from the first base. The germline V gene supplies CDR1 ENHRY and CDR2 SYGVKD. V was cut back by 5 bases and J by 1 base, leaving a gap of 8 bases between them. From each donor, a single peripheral blood sample of about 120 mL on average was drawn into heparinised tubes. A BD FACSAria II and a panel including CD45RO, CCR7, CD25, CD127, CD95 and CD27 were used to sort naive, central memory, regulatory and stem cell-like memory CD4+ T cells. All sorted populations exceeded 95% purity. Right away, PBMCs were isolated by Lymphoprep density gradient centrifugation and were stained directly, with no culture step. Samples were stained and sorted in pairs, with one healthy donor and one patient per experiment, so that batch effects were minimized.

This receptor was obtained from a woman aged 18 to 35 in good health. Recombination connected TRBV10-3 to TRBJ1-1, and the D gene may be TRBD1, 5 bases matching. Sequenced material: naive CD4+ T cells from blood. The cell subset or site label, as the study defines it: true naive CD4+ T cells. This receptor carries the CDR3 CAISQTGNTEAFF. The sequenced DNA is TGTGCCATCAGTCAAACAGGGAACACTGAAGCTTTCTTT.